This is a list of T cell receptor beta chains from one sample in a study of T cell responses to AZD1222 COVID-19 vaccine. The protocol was immunoSEQ multiplex PCR, while the TCRdb copy is restricted to in-frame clones and leaves out a portion. The profile shows under 200,000 clones, over 75% of them singletons. Source: peripheral blood, taken 28 days after the second AZD1222 dose. The receptors were sampled from an adult who received the AZD1222 COVID-19 vaccine. The CDR3 runs from the conserved cysteine through the conserved F or W. D genes are given only for firm matches. Size is stated for part of the rows, as once, few or many counts, or as a class when the clone is expanded.

clone_size d_call j_call v_call cdr3_aa cdr3_nt
. . TRBJ1-1 TRBV6-4 CASSDWGSEKAFF TGTGCCAGCAGTGACTGGGGCTCCGAAAAAGCTTTCTTT
. . TRBJ2-7 TRBV11-2 CASSPPDPRQYF TGTGCCAGCAGCCCCCCGGACCCACGGCAGTACTTC
. . TRBJ2-1 TRBV5-1 CASSLAGVGGSYNEQFF TGCGCCAGCAGCTTGGCGGGTGTAGGGGGCTCCTACAATGAGCAGTTCTTC
. . TRBJ1-6 TRBV5-8 CASSGQGVRNSPLHF TGTGCCAGCAGCGGCCAGGGAGTGCGTAATTCACCCCTCCACTTT
. . TRBJ2-7 TRBV4-1 CASSQVTGTDEQYF TGCGCCAGCAGCCAAGTGACAGGAACAGACGAGCAGTACTTC
. TRBD1 TRBJ1-2 TRBV24-1 CATSDGTGINGYTF TGTGCCACCAGTGATGGGACAGGGATCAATGGCTACACCTTC
. . TRBJ1-4 TRBV29-1 CSARGNEKLFF TGCAGCGCCCGAGGTAATGAAAAACTGTTTTTT
. . TRBJ1-2 TRBV3-1/TRBV3-2 CASSSPGTSGYGYTF TGTGCCAGCAGCTCCCCTGGGACCTCAGGCTATGGCTACACCTTC
few . TRBJ1-1 TRBV4-1 CASSQPWGVNTEAFF TGCGCCAGCAGCCAACCCTGGGGGGTGAACACTGAAGCTTTCTTT
. . TRBJ1-4 TRBV15 CATSRDMIVGPLNEKLFF TGTGCCACCAGCAGAGATATGATAGTGGGACCGCTTAATGAAAAACTGTTTTTT
. TRBD1 TRBJ2-7 TRBV3-1/TRBV3-2 CASSQVQGAYEQYF TGTGCCAGCAGCCAAGTTCAGGGGGCCTACGAGCAGTACTTC
. TRBD2 TRBJ2-1 TRBV15 CATSSYKGLAGGDNEQFF TGTGCCACCAGCAGCTATAAGGGACTAGCGGGGGGAGATAATGAGCAGTTCTTC
. . TRBJ1-3 TRBV4-2 CASSQARDSGNTIYF TGTGCCAGCAGCCAAGCTCGGGATTCTGGAAACACCATATATTTT
. . TRBJ1-3 TRBV18 CASSANNRGLSGNTIYF TGTGCCAGCTCAGCGAACAACCGAGGCCTCTCTGGAAACACCATATATTTT
few . TRBJ2-3 TRBV7-2 CASSLYIGRGDTQYF TGTGCCAGCAGCCTCTACATCGGACGTGGGGATACGCAGTATTTT
. . TRBJ1-3 TRBV6-5 CASSSTLGAGNTIYF TGTGCCAGCAGTTCAACCCTTGGTGCTGGAAACACCATATATTTT
few . TRBJ2-1 TRBV7-8 CASGLTDYNEQFF TGTGCCAGCGGATTGACAGATTACAATGAGCAGTTCTTC
. . TRBJ2-7 TRBV6-5 CASGTVSYEQYF TGTGCCAGTGGCACAGTATCCTACGAGCAGTACTTC
few . TRBJ1-1 TRBV24-1 CATSDLPRVEAFF TGTGCCACCAGTGATTTGCCCAGGGTAGAAGCTTTCTTT
. TRBD2 TRBJ2-5 TRBV6-4 CASSDSGLAGQETQYF TGTGCCAGCAGTGACTCAGGACTAGCGGGGCAAGAGACCCAGTACTTC
. . TRBJ1-1 TRBV29-1 CSVSGGWGMNTEAFF TGCAGCGTTTCCGGGGGTTGGGGGATGAACACTGAAGCTTTCTTT
. . TRBJ1-1 TRBV9 CASSPSRSGRGEAFF TGTGCCAGCAGCCCATCAAGGTCAGGTCGGGGTGAAGCTTTCTTT
. . TRBJ1-2 TRBV6-2/TRBV6-3 CASSYSALTTAYGYTF TGTGCCAGCAGTTACTCTGCACTGACTACAGCCTATGGCTACACCTTC
. TRBD1 TRBJ2-2 TRBV9 CASSAGTGHTGELFF TGTGCCAGCAGCGCCGGGACAGGTCACACCGGGGAGCTGTTTTTT
. TRBD1 TRBJ1-1 TRBV4-3 CASSHGQALNTEAFF TGCGCCAGCAGCCACGGACAGGCGTTGAACACTGAAGCTTTCTTT
. . TRBJ1-2 TRBV12-3/TRBV12-4 CASTKDTNYGYTF TGTGCCAGCACCAAGGATACTAACTATGGCTACACCTTC
few . TRBJ1-3 TRBV7-2 CASSLGPSSGNTIYF TGTGCCAGCAGCTTAGGGCCGAGCTCTGGAAACACCATATATTTT
. . TRBJ1-1 TRBV6-5 CARLRGAGTNTEAFF TGTGCCAGACTGAGAGGTGCCGGAACGAACACTGAAGCTTTCTTT
. . TRBJ1-4 TRBV10-2 CASSEQGPNEKLFF TGCGCCAGCAGTGAGCAAGGGCCTAATGAAAAACTGTTTTTT
. TRBD2 TRBJ2-3 TRBV10-3 CAISGGLDLTDTQYF TGTGCCATCAGTGGGGGACTAGACCTCACAGATACGCAGTATTTT
once . TRBJ2-5 TRBV3-1/TRBV3-2 CATQGRGRETQYF TGTGCCACCCAGGGTCGGGGGCGAGAGACCCAGTACTTC
. . TRBJ1-5 TRBV19 CASSKMVVVSNQPQHF TGTGCCAGTAGTAAAATGGTGGTGGTTAGCAATCAGCCCCAGCATTTT
. TRBD1 TRBJ1-6 TRBV2 CASRELTGSGSPLHF TGTGCCAGCAGGGAGTTGACAGGGAGTGGTTCACCCCTCCACTTT
few . TRBJ2-1 TRBV11-2 CASSLGNEQFF TGTGCCAGCAGCTTAGGAAATGAGCAGTTCTTC
. TRBD1 TRBJ2-5 TRBV5-4 CASSLAGTGGSRSHF TGTGCCAGCAGCTTGGCGGGGACAGGGGGCTCGAGGTCGCACTTC
. . TRBJ1-5 TRBV6-1 CASSEVPSPTRHF TGTGCCAGCAGTGAAGTTCCCTCCCCTACGAGGCATTTT
. . TRBJ1-1 TRBV6-1 CASSDQGITAFF TGTGCCAGCAGTGACCAGGGGATAACAGCTTTCTTT
. . TRBJ2-2 TRBV6-5 CASSYSRRTNTGELFF TGTGCCAGCAGTTACTCGAGACGTACGAACACCGGGGAGCTGTTTTTT
few . TRBJ2-7 TRBV2 CASRKSPGAETYEQYF TGTGCCAGCAGGAAATCCCCAGGAGCGGAAACCTACGAGCAGTACTTC
once TRBD1 TRBJ2-7 TRBV10-3 CAISTETGFLAYEQYF TGTGCCATCAGTACTGAGACAGGGTTTTTAGCCTACGAGCAGTACTTC
. . TRBJ1-4 TRBV14 CASSQVGQIDEKLFF TGTGCCAGCAGCCAAGTGGGGCAGATAGATGAAAAACTGTTTTTT
. TRBD2 TRBJ2-7 TRBV27 CASSLRLAGGSTYEQYF TGTGCCAGCAGTTTAAGGCTAGCGGGGGGCTCGACCTACGAGCAGTACTTC
. TRBD2 TRBJ2-3 TRBV4-2 CASSQVEGGLLFDPSTDTQYF TGTGCCAGCAGCCAAGTGGAGGGAGGGTTGCTTTTCGACCCTAGCACAGATACGCAGTATTTT
. . TRBJ2-3 TRBV4-2 CASSQDKRGEADTQYF TGTGCCAGCAGCCAAGATAAGAGGGGGGAGGCAGATACGCAGTATTTT